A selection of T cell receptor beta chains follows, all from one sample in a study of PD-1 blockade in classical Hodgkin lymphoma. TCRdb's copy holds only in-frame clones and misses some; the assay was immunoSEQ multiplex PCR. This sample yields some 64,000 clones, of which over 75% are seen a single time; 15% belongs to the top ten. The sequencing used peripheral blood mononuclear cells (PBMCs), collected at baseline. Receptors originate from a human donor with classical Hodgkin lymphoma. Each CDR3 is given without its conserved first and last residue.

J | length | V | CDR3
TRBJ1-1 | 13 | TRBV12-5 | ASGLDNRWATEAF
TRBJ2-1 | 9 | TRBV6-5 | ASSKLNEQF
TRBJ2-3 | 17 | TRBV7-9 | ASSFLARGAFIGTDTQY
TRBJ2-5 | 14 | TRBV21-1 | ASSKDPTLRRGTQY
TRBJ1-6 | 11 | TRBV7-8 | ASSLNRDAPLH
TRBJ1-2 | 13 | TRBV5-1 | ASNSGTAANYGYT
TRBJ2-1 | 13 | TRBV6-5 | ASRTTGGSYNEQF
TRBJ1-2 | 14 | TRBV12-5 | ASGLGGTMRNDGYT
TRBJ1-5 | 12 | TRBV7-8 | ASSLGTPNQPQH
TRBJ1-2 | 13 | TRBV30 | AWSIAGRTNYGYT